The clone carrying this T cell receptor beta chain turned up a few times. This entry comes from a study of blood T cells in healthy people across ages. Germline V gene data show CDR1 as SGHAT and CDR2 as FQDESV (reference sequence). The CDR3 consists of 13 residues. The V end lost 3 bases, the J end lost 2 bases, and 6 bases lay between the germline ends. Using a J-beta primer mix together with a sample-barcoded 5' primer, a second PCR was run for roughly 7 to 12 cycles. TCRdb used MiXCR to reprocess the 5' RACE reads, holding one entry per CDR3 protein. The sample yields fewer than 900,000 distinct CDR3 sequences, roughly 44% seen once. The authors extracted at least 6 micrograms of total RNA per sample.

Material for sequencing was blood. This clonotype was obtained from a woman in her sixties in good health. The J gene is TRBJ2-3, the V gene TRBV11-1; no clear D. The CDR3, as DNA: TGTGCCAGCAGCTTCCCAGCCACAGATACGCAGTATTTT. This sequence encodes CASSFPATDTQYF.